The next 2 T cell receptor beta chains were all read from a single sample in a study of T cells in tuberculosis. TCRdb's table, derived via immunoSEQ multiplex PCR, lists solely in-frame clones and lacks some. The sample shows about 36,000 clones, about 94% of them seen only once. Sequences were obtained from PBMCs. The source is a donor aged 10 to 29 with latent tuberculosis or without tuberculosis infection.

V usage is TRBV4-1 and J usage is TRBJ1-5; 10 bases align to TRBD1. This CDR3 is built from 16 residues. Trimming removed 2 bases from V and 4 bases from J; junction bases left unmatched: 5. The germline CDR1 and CDR2 sequences are MGHRA and YSYEKL. The CDR3 protein is CASSQHGQGGNQPQHF. The CDR3 nucleotides are TGCGCCAGCAGCCAACACGGACAGGGGGGAAATCAGCCCCAGCATTTT.

The V and J genes are TRBV5-6 and TRBJ1-3, with unresolved D. Trimming stripped 0 bases from V and 5 bases from J, with 3 bases between. CDR1 is SGHDT and CDR2 is YYEEEE in the germline V gene. The CDR3 runs to 12 residues. CDR3 DNA: TGTGCCAGCAGCTTGGACAGAAACACCATATATTTT. Protein product: CASSLDRNTIYF.